This T cell receptor (beta chain) was found in a study of T cell responses to AZD1222 COVID-19 vaccine. Pooled samples include second doses given at about 4 or 12 weeks. The CDR3 covers 13 residues. V lost 10 bases, J lost 5 bases, and 9 bases stayed unmatched. CDR1 and CDR2 from the germline V gene are MDHEN and SYDVKM. Concerning this clone itself: Its antigen remains unknown.

Repertoires were generated with immunoSEQ multiplex PCR, while TCRdb's copy carries only in-frame clones and drops some. This sample has about 100,000 clones, with 70% to 90% found just once. The study, taken as a whole, reports: Donors, mostly white British, included more females; clonal diversity was possibly underestimated. Following two doses of AZD1222, Spike-specific TCR breadth and depth rose.

Sample: peripheral blood, taken 28 days after the second AZD1222 dose. This clonotype was obtained from an adult who received the AZD1222 COVID-19 vaccine. The chain has TRBV28 and TRBJ1-1, with 8 bases identical to TRBD1. Here the CDR3 reads CANSRGRGTEAFF. CDR3 coding DNA: TGTGCCAACTCCAGGGGGCGGGGGACTGAAGCTTTCTTT.